This T cell receptor (beta chain) was observed in a study of T cell repertoires in cytomegalovirus infection. This CDR3 spans 15 amino acids. Trimming stripped 1 base from V and 5 bases from J, with 14 bases between. Germline V gives CDR1 SGHTA, CDR2 FQGNSA. TCRdb used MiXCR to reprocess the reads, holding one entry per CDR3 protein. The sample holds about 500,000 distinct CDR3 sequences, roughly a third seen once. This clonotype came up many times. The antigen is not known. The clonotype originates from a human donor in good health (CMV status not recorded). Some clones in this sample may be carry-over from other donors' samples. This material consisted of cultured PBMCs, taken from culture after CMV antigen stimulation. The chain is built from TRBV7-2 and TRBJ1-2; a possible D gene is TRBD1 (5 bases). CDR3 protein: CASSLVVTESYGYTF. The CDR3 DNA reads as TGTGCCAGCAGCTTAGTAGTGACAGAGTCTTATGGCTACACCTTC.